This T cell receptor (beta chain) was profiled in a study of technical replicates of blood from a handful of donors (dated by TCRdb to the late 2010s). Library preparation employed the immunoSEQ multiplex PCR assay. TCRdb re-hosts the immuneACCESS table, in-frame sequences only. Its copies lack some clones; in the studies checked, an unresolved V gene accounts for under half of them, and the cause for the rest is not known. This sample has around 100,000 clones in its table, and just under 95% of those were observed once. The ten largest clonotypes hold less than 0.4% of the sample. The CDR3 covers 18 residues, taking in both the cysteine and the phenylalanine. Kept here is only the CDR3 DNA, which spans 54 bases and is read in frame from base 1. The germline V and J ends show losses of 0 bases and 10 bases respectively, and no gene match explains 17 bases of the junction. CDR1 and CDR2 are read off the germline V gene (reference sequence) as LNHDA and SQIVND.

As regards this clone: The target of this receptor is not known. No base quality values were provided; no much bigger clone lies one nucleotide off.

Sequencing was performed on T cells isolated from PBMCs. The TCR comes from a human donor in good health. This chain joins TRBV19 to TRBJ2-7, with TRBD1 identical over 11 junction bases. DNA sequence: TGTGCCAGTAGTATAGATATAACCGGGACAGGGGGTCCTGACTCCCAGTACTTC. Protein translation: CASSIDITGTGGPDSQYF.